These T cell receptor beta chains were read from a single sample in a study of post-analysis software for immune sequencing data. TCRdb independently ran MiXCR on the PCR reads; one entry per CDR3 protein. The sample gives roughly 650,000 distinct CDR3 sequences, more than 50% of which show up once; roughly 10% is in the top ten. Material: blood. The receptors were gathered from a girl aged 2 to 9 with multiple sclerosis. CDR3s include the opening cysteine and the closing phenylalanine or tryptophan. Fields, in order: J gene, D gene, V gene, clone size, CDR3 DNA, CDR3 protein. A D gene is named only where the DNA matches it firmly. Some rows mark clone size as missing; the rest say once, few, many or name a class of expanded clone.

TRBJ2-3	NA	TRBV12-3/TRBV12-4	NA	TGTGCCAGCAGTTTTAACCGAGACACAGATACGCAGTATTTT	CASSFNRDTDTQYF
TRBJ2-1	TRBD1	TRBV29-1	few	TGCAGCGTCCTGACAGGGCTGAACTCCAATGAGCAGTTCTTC	CSVLTGLNSNEQFF
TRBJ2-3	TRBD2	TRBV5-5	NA	TGTGCCAGCAGCTTGGCGCTAGCGGGGGATGATACGCAGTATTTT	CASSLALAGDDTQYF
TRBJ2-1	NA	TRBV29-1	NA	TGCAGCGTTGGAGAGACCTACAATGAGCAGTTCTTC	CSVGETYNEQFF
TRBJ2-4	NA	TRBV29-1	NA	TGCAGCGCGCTAATCGGGGACCGGGAGTACTTC	CSALIGDREYF
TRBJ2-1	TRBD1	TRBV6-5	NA	TGTGCCAGCAAAGGGACAGGCTCGTACAATGAGCAGTTCTTC	CASKGTGSYNEQFF
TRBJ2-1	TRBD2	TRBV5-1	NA	TGCGCCAGCAGCTTCGTGCGTAGCGGGAGTTACAATGAGCAGTTCTTC	CASSFVRSGSYNEQFF
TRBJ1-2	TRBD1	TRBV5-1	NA	TGCGCCAGCAGCCTGGGACAGGGGGAATGGGGCTACACCTTC	CASSLGQGEWGYTF
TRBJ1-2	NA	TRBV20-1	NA	TGCAGTGCTAGAGATATCACAGGGAAAGGCTACACCTTC	CSARDITGKGYTF
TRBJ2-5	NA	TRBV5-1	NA	TGCGCCAGCAGCTTGGATGGGGCGGTTAAAGGAGAGACCCAGTACTTC	CASSLDGAVKGETQYF
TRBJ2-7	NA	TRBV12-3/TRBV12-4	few	TGTGCCAGCAGTTTCTCGGGATCCCCAAGCGAGCAGTACTTC	CASSFSGSPSEQYF
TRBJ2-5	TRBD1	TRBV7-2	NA	TGTGCCAGCAGCTACGCCACAGGGGCCCGGGAGACCCAGTACTTC	CASSYATGARETQYF
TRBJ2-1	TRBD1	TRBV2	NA	TGTGCCAGCATCAAGGACAGGGACAATGAGCAGTTCTTC	CASIKDRDNEQFF